A single T cell receptor beta chain is shown here with its context. Its matching antigen is unknown. Using CD45RO/CCR7/CD25/CD127/CD95/CD27, CD4+ naive, central memory, regulatory and stem cell-like memory cells were sorted. Sequenced material consisted of expressed TCRB transcripts (all of the isolated RNA was reverse transcribed). Profiled with immunoSEQ multiplex PCR; TCRdb holds only in-frame clones, not every one. Found here are hundreds of thousands of clones, around an eighth of them singletons; the top ten hold approximately 0.042%. After removal of 2 bases from V and 6 bases from J, the junction contained 3 bases not matched to a gene. There are 14 residues in the CDR3. Germline CDR1 MDHEN, CDR2 SYDVKM. The data derive from a study of beta chain features in type 1 diabetes. Overall study context: Patients shared similar age, gender and cell yields with healthy donors.

Study-level results: PCR, the amplification step, might favor shorter templates, equally in patients and controls. In every one of the four CD4+ subsets, TCRB CDR3s were moderately but significantly shorter in Type 1 diabetes patients. Patients with type 1 diabetes showed fewer VDJ junction insertions and more deletions.

The chain links TRBV28 to TRBJ1-5, with TRBD1 matching over 8 bases. This receptor was obtained from a man aged 18 to 29 with type 1 diabetes. What was sequenced was naive CD4+ T cells from blood. CDR3 bases: TGTGCCAGCAGTTTACAGGGGGCCGGTCAGCCCCAGCATTTT. Residues: CASSLQGAGQPQHF.